This T cell receptor beta chain was profiled in a study of blood T cell repertoires in COVID-19. Study-level background: Sites in the United States, Italy and Spain provided acute and convalescent COVID-19 samples. The analysed material was cDNA or gDNA that came from T cells, B-cell-depleted T cells, or PBMCs.

Trimming at V came to 4 bases and at J to 5 bases, leaving 12 bases not matched to a gene. The germline CDR1 and CDR2 sequences are SGHNT and YYREEE (reference sequence). This CDR3 has 15 amino acids. Under the authors' procedure: Reference gene primers were amplified, and this amplification served to estimate nucleated cell counts. Here immunoSEQ multiplex PCR was the method, and the copy in TCRdb shows in-frame clones only, minus some. The V and J calls and clone size are taken from that table; D and trimming were inferred from the DNA. Of tens of thousands of clones in the sample, about 83% were seen once.

The genes are TRBV5-4 and TRBJ2-7; TRBD2 matches 7 bases. The specimen was peripheral blood. The receptor was isolated from a woman aged 80 or older with acute or convalescent COVID-19. The CDR3 DNA is TGTGCCAGCAGCATCCAAGGACTAGAATTCGACGAGCAGTACTTC. This codes for CASSIQGLEFDEQYF.